Listed here are 25 T cell receptor beta chains from one sample, sequenced in a study of cytomegalovirus exposure and HLA in healthy donors. The study ran its PCR with 60 Vbeta and 13 Jbeta primers. Only in-frame clones appear in the TCRdb table, and some are missing; sequencing was by immunoSEQ multiplex PCR. The listing records 200,000 to 250,000 clones. Sequenced input: PBMCs. The receptors derive from a woman aged 25 to 39 in good health and CMV-seropositive.

The V and J genes are TRBV2 and TRBJ1-5; tentative D call: TRBD1 (6 bases). CDR3 length: 16 residues. Per the germline V gene, CDR1 is SNHLY and CDR2 is FYNNEI. Trimming left V 5 bases short and J 2 bases short, with 16 bases between. The CDR3 loop reads CASSLRGARGNQPQHF. Written as DNA, the CDR3 is TGTGCCAGCAGTCTACGGGGGGCGCGCGGCAATCAGCCCCAGCATTTT.

The CDR3 DNA sequence: TGTGCCAGCAGCTTAGTGGGAGCGGGAGCCTACGAGCAGTACTTC. Translation gives CASSLVGAGAYEQYF. The chain combines TRBV7-8 with TRBJ2-7; 8 bases fit TRBD2. There are 15 residues in the CDR3. Germline V gene sequence: CDR1 SGHVS, CDR2 FQNEAQ. The V and J ends lost 1 base and 2 bases, in that order; junction bases with no gene match: 4.

V usage is TRBV9 and J usage is TRBJ2-5, with TRBD1 matching over 12 bases. The CDR3 loop spans 16 amino acids. The germline CDR1 and CDR2 sequences are SGDLS and YYNGEE. With 2 bases clipped from V and 4 bases from J, the junction kept 6 bases outside the gene matches. CDR3 sequence: CASSVSGTGGRETQYF. In DNA, the CDR3 is TGTGCCAGCAGCGTGTCCGGGACAGGGGGCAGAGAGACCCAGTACTTC.

In the case of this clone: This same CDR3 is encoded by further DNA sequences in the sample. In DNA form, the CDR3 reads TGTGCCAGCAGCTTAGAAAGGGGTGGGGAGACCCAGTACTTC. Residues: CASSLERGGETQYF. The chain is built from TRBV11-2 and TRBJ2-5, with a possible D match to TRBD1 (5 bases). Deletions cut 0 bases from V and 5 bases from J, with 10 bases between. The length of the CDR3 is 14 residues. Germline V gene sequence: CDR1 SGHAT, CDR2 FQNNGV.

This chain joins TRBV27 and TRBJ1-1; D unresolved. V lost 3 bases to trimming and J lost 0 bases, with 8 bases between them. The CDR3 runs 14 residues. The germline V gene has CDR1 MNHEY and CDR2 SMNVEV (reference sequence). The CDR3 sequence is CASSFTSLNTEAFF. The CDR3 DNA sequence: TGTGCCAGCAGTTTCACCAGTTTGAACACTGAAGCTTTCTTT.

V and J are TRBV5-6 and TRBJ1-2; D gene unclear. V was cut by 6 bases and J by 2 bases, with 14 bases left in between. From germline, CDR1 is SGHDT and CDR2 YYEEEE. This CDR3 has 14 residues. CDR3 nucleotide sequence: TGTGCCAGCACCTTTGGACTGACCAACTATGGCTACACCTTC. Residues: CASTFGLTNYGYTF. The full variable domain, its missing parts supplied by reference TRBV5-6 and TRBJ1-2, is DAGVTQSPTHLIKTRGQQVTLRCSPKSGHDTVSWYQQALGQGPQFIFQYYEEEERQRGNFPDRFSGHQFPNYSSELNVNALLLGDSALYLCASTFGLTNYGYTFGSGTRLTVV.

The chain couples TRBV6-1 to TRBJ1-1; unclear D gene. Trimming stripped 1 base from V and 8 bases from J, with 11 bases between. CDR3 length: 13 amino acids. The germline V gene has CDR1 MNHNS and CDR2 SASEGT. CDR3 in amino acids: CASSEGHQREAFF. The DNA for the CDR3 is TGTGCCAGCAGTGAAGGGCACCAGAGGGAAGCTTTCTTT.

V gene TRBV7-9 combines with J gene TRBJ2-5; perhaps TRBD1 as D (6 bases). Germline V gives CDR1 SEHNR, CDR2 FQNEAQ (reference sequence). There are 17 residues in the CDR3. V gave up 1 base and J gave up 0 bases, with 15 bases separating them. This CDR3 reads CASSLGVSGTNQETQYF. In nucleotides, the CDR3 is TGTGCCAGCAGCTTAGGTGTTTCCGGGACAAACCAAGAGACCCAGTACTTC.

V is TRBV30 and J is TRBJ1-6; TRBD1 matches at 10 bases. Per the germline V gene, CDR1 is GTSNPN and CDR2 is SVGIG (reference sequence). V trimming: 5 bases; J trimming: 10 bases; junction bases outside the gene matches: 8. The CDR3 sequence is 14 residues long. The CDR3 spells CAWGRDRGISPLHF. CDR3 in DNA: TGTGCCTGGGGCCGGGACAGGGGCATCTCACCCCTCCACTTT.

The V call is TRBV10-1, the J call TRBJ2-7; tentatively, D is TRBD2 (5 bases). This CDR3 contains 16 residues. Germline V CDR1 and CDR2: WNHNN, SYGVQD (reference sequence). V was cut by 0 bases and J by 2 bases, with 14 bases left in between. The CDR3 spells CASSESLDAGTYEQYF. The CDR3 DNA is TGCGCCAGCAGTGAGTCGTTGGATGCGGGCACCTACGAGCAGTACTTC.

The genes are TRBV27 and TRBJ1-1; TRBD1 matches 7 bases. The CDR3 consists of 13 residues. Germline V gene sequence: CDR1 MNHEY, CDR2 SMNVEV (reference sequence). V dropped 7 bases and J dropped 5; count of bases not matched to a gene: 7. CDR3 DNA: TGTGCCAGCACTCCAGGGGGGAGAACTGAAGCTTTCTTT. Encoded protein: CASTPGGRTEAFF.

The genes are TRBV5-1 and TRBJ2-1; possibly TRBD1 for D (5 bases). This CDR3 comprises 15 residues. Germline assignment: CDR1 SGHRS and CDR2 YFSETQ. Between the trimmed V and J ends, which lost 4 bases and 4 bases, there was a span of 15 bases. Written as DNA, the CDR3 is TGCGCCAGCAGCAGTGGCGAAAGGGGTTACAATGAGCAGTTCTTC. The encoded protein is CASSSGERGYNEQFF. Full variable domain (outside the CDR3, taken from reference TRBV5-1 and TRBJ2-1): KAGVTQTPRYLIKTRGQQVTLSCSPISGHRSVSWYQQTPGQGLQFLFEYFSETQRNKGNFPGRFSGRQFSNSRSEMNVSTLELGDSALYLCASSSGERGYNEQFFGPGTRLTVL.

The CDR3 DNA follows: TGTGCCAGCAGGACCCCAGACAGGGCCCATGAGCAGTTCTTC. Translating gives CASRTPDRAHEQFF. The genes are TRBV27 and TRBJ2-1, with 7 nucleotides matching TRBD1. V lost 6 bases, J lost 8 bases, and 10 bases stayed unmatched. Per germline, CDR1 MNHEY and CDR2 SMNVEV (reference sequence). The CDR3 covers 14 residues.

V usage is TRBV28 and J usage is TRBJ2-2, with D perhaps TRBD1 (5 bases). The CDR3 length is 14 residues. Per germline, CDR1 MDHEN and CDR2 SYDVKM. Trimming pared 5 bases from V and 6 bases from J, leaving 13 bases between. CDR3 residues: CASSKGSGAGELFF. In DNA form, the CDR3 reads TGTGCCAGCAGTAAGGGGTCTGGGGCCGGGGAGCTGTTTTTT.

This rearrangement joins TRBV4-1 to TRBJ2-2; tentative D call: TRBD1 (5 bases). The V gene's germline CDR1 is MGHRA and CDR2 YSYEKL. Trimming shortened V by 3 bases and J by 7 bases, and 12 bases separated the two germline ends. The CDR3 loop spans 14 amino acids. This chain's CDR3 is CASSHPGYGGELFF. CDR3 sequence (DNA): TGCGCCAGCAGCCATCCAGGGTATGGCGGGGAGCTGTTTTTT.

The genes are TRBV18 and TRBJ1-2; 8 nucleotides align to TRBD1. V shed 0 bases, J shed 2 bases, and the junction held 2 bases outside the gene matches. Germline V gives CDR1 KGHSH, CDR2 LQKENI. This CDR3 spans 15 amino acids. Here the CDR3 DNA reads TGTGCCAGCTCACCACCGAGGACAGGGAACTATGGCTACACCTTC. It encodes CASSPPRTGNYGYTF.

The chain has TRBV6-4 and TRBJ1-5; the D gene is possibly TRBD1 (6 bases). Germline loops: CDR1 MRHNA, CDR2 SNTAGT. The length of the CDR3 is 17 residues. V was clipped by 0 bases and J by 4 bases, with 16 bases between them. The CDR3 DNA reads as TGTGCCAGCAGTGACTCAGGGGGGGTGGGGCAGAATCAGCCCCAGCATTTT. Encoded protein: CASSDSGGVGQNQPQHF.

The V call is TRBV5-8, the J call TRBJ1-4; D is undetermined. The CDR3 spans 15 residues. Trimming left V 3 bases short and J 0 bases short, with 9 bases between. Germline V gives CDR1 SGHTS, CDR2 YDEGEE. In DNA, the CDR3 is TGTGCCAGCAGCTCAAGGGAGGCAACTAATGAAAAACTGTTTTTT. It is translated as CASSSREATNEKLFF.

The chain joins TRBV5-1 to TRBJ2-7, with 7 bases matching TRBD1. Germline CDR1 SGHRS, CDR2 YFSETQ. There are 14 residues in the CDR3. V lost 7 bases and J lost 6; bases outside the gene matches: 13. DNA of the CDR3: TGCGCCAGCTCCCCCCGACAGGGAAGGGGCGAGCAGTACTTC. It translates to CASSPRQGRGEQYF. The full variable domain, in which reference TRBV5-1 and TRBJ2-7 provide the parts outside the CDR3, is KAGVTQTPRYLIKTRGQQVTLSCSPISGHRSVSWYQQTPGQGLQFLFEYFSETQRNKGNFPGRFSGRQFSNSRSEMNVSTLELGDSALYLCASSPRQGRGEQYFGPGTRLTVT.

The chain couples TRBV18 to TRBJ1-1, with D maybe TRBD1 (5 bases). Germline loops: CDR1 KGHSH, CDR2 LQKENI. The CDR3 covers 13 residues. V was trimmed by 2 bases and J by 3 bases, leaving 7 bases between them. The CDR3 nucleotides read TGTGCCAGCTCACCAATCAGGGACACTGAAGCTTTCTTT. It yields the protein CASSPIRDTEAFF.

The chain uses TRBV2 and TRBJ2-7, with 8 positions matching TRBD1. Germline loops: CDR1 SNHLY, CDR2 FYNNEI. After removal of 5 bases from V and 2 bases from J, the junction contained 11 bases not matched to a gene. This CDR3 has 16 residues. For the CDR3, the DNA is TGTGCCAGCAGTTTTACAGGGGGAATGGGAGCCTACGAGCAGTACTTC. This sequence encodes CASSFTGGMGAYEQYF.

The V gene is TRBV9, the J gene TRBJ2-1, with D possibly matching TRBD1 (6 bases). The V end lost 4 bases, the J end lost 0 bases, and 14 bases lay between the germline ends. The CDR3 has 16 amino acids. Germline-derived CDR1 and CDR2 are SGDLS and YYNGEE. The CDR3 sequence: CASSYLTGSSYNEQFF. The CDR3 bases are TGTGCCAGCAGCTACCTTACAGGGAGCTCCTACAATGAGCAGTTCTTC.

This chain joins TRBV7-9 and TRBJ1-1, with TRBD1 as a possible D gene (6 bases). The CDR3 sequence is 15 residues long. Germline V gene sequence: CDR1 SEHNR, CDR2 FQNEAQ (reference sequence). V dropped 8 bases and J dropped 5 bases, with 21 bases sitting between them. CDR3 nucleotides: TGTGCCAGCCGCCTCAGTACAGGGATCGTGACTGAAGCTTTCTTT. Residues: CASRLSTGIVTEAFF.

V is TRBV30 and J is TRBJ1-1, with D tentatively TRBD1 (6 bases). Germline V lookup: CDR1 GTSNPN, CDR2 SVGIG (reference sequence). The V and J ends lost 0 bases and 4 bases respectively, with 9 bases between them. CDR3 length: 13 residues. DNA of the CDR3: TGTGCCTGGAGTGTACTGGGGGCCACTGAAGCTTTCTTT. The encoded protein is CAWSVLGATEAFF.

The chain recombines TRBV5-1 with TRBJ2-7; the match to TRBD1 covers 7 bases. V was clipped by 5 bases and J by 2 bases; unmatched bases: 4. Germline CDR1 SGHRS, CDR2 YFSETQ. This CDR3 region has 13 residues. The CDR3 loop is CASSPGTAYEQYF. Here the CDR3 DNA reads TGCGCCAGCAGTCCCGGGACAGCCTACGAGCAGTACTTC.